The rows below give T cell receptor beta chains drawn from one sample of a study of cytomegalovirus exposure and HLA in healthy donors. Repertoires were generated with immunoSEQ multiplex PCR, while TCRdb's copy carries only in-frame clones and drops some. The sample includes about 130,000 clones, around 95% of them seen just once. The specimen was PBMCs. These receptor sequences come from a man aged 18 to 29 in good health and CMV-seronegative. Each CDR3 is given with its conserved first and last residue. Fields, in order: D gene, J gene, V gene, clone size, CDR3 DNA, CDR3 protein. A D gene is named only where the DNA matches it firmly. Clone sizes are given selectively: once, few, many, or a class where the clone is expanded.

>NA|TRBJ2-2|TRBV7-3|NA
TGTGCCAGCAGCTTAATAGGGGGACAGAACACCGGGGAGCTGTTTTTT
CASSLIGGQNTGELFF
>TRBD1|TRBJ1-1|TRBV28|NA
TGTGCCAGCAGTTTGGAGACAGGGGGCGCGGACACTGAAGCTTTCTTT
CASSLETGGADTEAFF
>TRBD2|TRBJ2-1|TRBV5-1|NA
TGCGCCAGCAGCTATACGCGGGAGAGGGGCTACAATGAGCAGTTCTTC
CASSYTRERGYNEQFF
>TRBD2|TRBJ2-7|TRBV27|NA
TGTGCCAGCAGTTCGGGACTACTCTACGAGCAGTACTTC
CASSSGLLYEQYF
>TRBD2|TRBJ2-7|TRBV18|NA
TGTGCCAGCTCACCGATGGCCGGGACTAGCGGAATCTACGAGCAGTACTTC
CASSPMAGTSGIYEQYF
>TRBD1|TRBJ1-2|TRBV28|NA
TGTGCCAGCAGTCCTCAGGGGGCTAGTGGCTATGGCTACACCTTC
CASSPQGASGYGYTF
>NA|TRBJ2-7|TRBV16|NA
TGTGCCAGCAGCTCCAAGTCGAGGACAGACTACGAGCAGTACTTC
CASSSKSRTDYEQYF
>TRBD1|TRBJ1-1|TRBV9|NA
TGTGCCAGCAGCGTAGGACAGGGATACACTGAAGCTTTCTTT
CASSVGQGYTEAFF
>TRBD1|TRBJ1-1|TRBV29-1|NA
TGCAGCGTTGTATCCCTCGCAAGGACAGGGAAGAACACTGAAGCTTTCTTT
CSVVSLARTGKNTEAFF
>TRBD1|TRBJ1-1|TRBV7-9|NA
TGTGCCAGCAGCCTCGACAGGGGGCTTACGGACACTGAAGCTTTCTTT
CASSLDRGLTDTEAFF
>NA|TRBJ1-1|TRBV4-1|NA
TGCGCCAGCAGCCGGGCAGCCAAAACCATGAACACTGAAGCTTTCTTT
CASSRAAKTMNTEAFF
>TRBD1|TRBJ1-2|TRBV5-4|NA
TGTGCCAGCAGCTTGGCGGGTGGACAGGGGAGAGGCTACACCTTC
CASSLAGGQGRGYTF
>TRBD2|TRBJ2-1|TRBV5-1|NA
TGCGCCAGCAGCTTGACTAGCGGAGGATACAATGAGCAGTTCTTC
CASSLTSGGYNEQFF
>NA|TRBJ2-3|TRBV11-1|NA
TGTGCCAGCAGCCACACAGGGTCGCATACGCAGTATTTT
CASSHTGSHTQYF
>NA|TRBJ2-2|TRBV19|NA
TGTGCCAGTAGTATGGCAGGGATGACCGGGGAGCTGTTTTTT
CASSMAGMTGELFF
>NA|TRBJ2-7|TRBV15|NA
TGTGCCACCAGCAGAGATGGGGGGAGGAACGAGCAGTACTTC
CATSRDGGRNEQYF
>NA|TRBJ1-1|TRBV11-3|NA
TGTGCCAGCAGCGTCGGACACCCGAACACTGAAGCTTTCTTT
CASSVGHPNTEAFF
>TRBD2|TRBJ2-3|TRBV6-1|NA
TGTGCCAGCACTCCTAGCGGGACCTCAGATACGCAGTATTTT
CASTPSGTSDTQYF
>NA|TRBJ2-7|TRBV15|NA
TGTGCCACCAGCTCGGACAGCCTAACCTCCTACGAGCAGTACTTC
CATSSDSLTSYEQYF
>TRBD1|TRBJ1-5|TRBV7-9|NA
TGTGCCAGCAGCCGGACAGGCGGTAGCAATCAGCCCCAGCATTTT
CASSRTGGSNQPQHF
>NA|TRBJ2-1|TRBV11-3|NA
TGTGCCAGCAGCTCTCCCACCCTAGCAGGTGAGCAGTTCTTC
CASSSPTLAGEQFF
>NA|TRBJ2-7|TRBV11-3|NA
TGTGCCAGCAGCTTAGGGGGCACAGCCTACGAGCAGTACTTC
CASSLGGTAYEQYF
>TRBD1|TRBJ2-2|TRBV19|NA
TGTGCCAGTAGTAACAGACAGGGGATTTCTTCGAACACCGGGGAGCTGTTTTTT
CASSNRQGISSNTGELFF
>NA|TRBJ2-1|TRBV4-3|NA
TGCGCCAGCAGCCAACGTAGTTTTAATGAGCAGTTCTTC
CASSQRSFNEQFF
>TRBD2|TRBJ2-3|TRBV5-1|NA
TGCGCCAGCAGCCTAGGGACTAGCGGGAGCCCCAGCACAGATACGCAGTATTTT
CASSLGTSGSPSTDTQYF
>TRBD1|TRBJ1-2|TRBV5-4|NA
TGTGCCAGCAGCTTTACAGGGGACTATGGCTACACCTTC
CASSFTGDYGYTF
>TRBD1|TRBJ2-1|TRBV5-1|NA
TGCGCCAGCGTCCTCGACAGGGCCAGGAATGAGCAGTTCTTC
CASVLDRARNEQFF
>NA|TRBJ1-3|TRBV6-5|NA
TGTGCCAGCTTGTCTGCAGGGGCGAACACCATATATTTT
CASLSAGANTIYF
>NA|TRBJ2-3|TRBV28|NA
TGTGCCAGCAGTTTGGAGGGGACCTTGGGTCCAGATACGCAGTATTTT
CASSLEGTLGPDTQYF
>TRBD1|TRBJ2-7|TRBV19|NA
TGTGCCAGTAGTACCCGGGACAGGGGCTCCTACGAGCAGTACTTC
CASSTRDRGSYEQYF
>TRBD2|TRBJ2-1|TRBV5-6|NA
TGTGCCAGCAGCTTGGCAGTTGCGGGAGGCACCAATGAGCAGTTCTTC
CASSLAVAGGTNEQFF
>NA|TRBJ2-7|TRBV29-1|NA
TGCAGCGTTGACGAGGGAAACTACGAGCAGTACTTC
CSVDEGNYEQYF
>NA|TRBJ2-2|TRBV19|NA
TGTGCCAGTCATTCCAGGGCCGGGGAGCTGTTTTTT
CASHSRAGELFF
>NA|TRBJ2-2|TRBV6-1|NA
TGTGCCAGCAGTCGCCGGGACTCCTACACCGGGGAGCTGTTTTTT
CASSRRDSYTGELFF
>TRBD2|TRBJ2-1|TRBV27|NA
TGTGCCAGCAGCCCGGGACTAGCGGTCCCAGGGAGGAATGAGCAGTTCTTC
CASSPGLAVPGRNEQFF
>TRBD1|TRBJ2-7|TRBV6-7|NA
TGTGCCAGCAGTTACTCGGACAGGATTATAGCCTACGAGCAGTACTTC
CASSYSDRIIAYEQYF
>NA|TRBJ1-1|TRBV18|once
TGTGCCAGCTCACCACCAGGGGCGAGGATGAACACTGAAGCTTTCTTT
CASSPPGARMNTEAFF
>TRBD1|TRBJ1-4|TRBV30|NA
TGTGCCTGGAGCCGGGACAGGGACCCTTACGAAAAACTGTTTTTT
CAWSRDRDPYEKLFF
>TRBD1|TRBJ1-5|TRBV29-1|NA
TGCAGCGTGGGACAGGGGGATCAGCCCCAGCATTTT
CSVGQGDQPQHF
>TRBD1|TRBJ1-1|TRBV15|NA
TGTGCCACCAGCAGACGGACTGACAGGGGGAGCACTGAAGCTTTCTTT
CATSRRTDRGSTEAFF
>TRBD1|TRBJ2-7|TRBV9|few
TGTGCCAGCAGCGAGGACAGGGAAGCCTACGAGCAGTACTTC
CASSEDREAYEQYF
>TRBD2|TRBJ2-7|TRBV5-1|NA
TGCGCCAGCAGCTTAGGCCTAGCGGGAAGGTACGAGCAGTACTTC
CASSLGLAGRYEQYF
>NA|TRBJ1-5|TRBV4-3|NA
TGCGCCAGCAGCCAAGAGCAGTTCAATCAGCCCCAGCATTTT
CASSQEQFNQPQHF
>NA|TRBJ1-1|TRBV25-1|NA
TGTGCCAGCAGTGCCTTAGCGGGGAACACTGAAGCTTTCTTT
CASSALAGNTEAFF
>NA|TRBJ1-2|TRBV14|few
TGTGCCAGCAGCACAGGTTTTCATGGAGGCTACACCTTC
CASSTGFHGGYTF
>NA|TRBJ1-2|TRBV21-1|NA
TGTGCCAGCAGCGGACCGACAGGGGGCCTTTCCTATGGCTACACCTTC
CASSGPTGGLSYGYTF
>TRBD1|TRBJ1-1|TRBV27|NA
TGTGCCAGCAGTTTATTCGCCGGGACAGGGGACGAAGCTTTCTTT
CASSLFAGTGDEAFF
>TRBD1|TRBJ1-2|TRBV7-9|NA
TGTGCCAGCAGATCTGGGACAGGGAAAGGCTATGGCTACACCTTC
CASRSGTGKGYGYTF
>NA|TRBJ2-1|TRBV7-3|NA
TGTGCCAGCAGCTTCGGCGGTTACAATGAGCAGTTCTTC
CASSFGGYNEQFF
>TRBD1|TRBJ1-5|TRBV27|NA
TGTGCCAGCAGTTTGGGACAGGGCAATCAGCCCCAGCATTTT
CASSLGQGNQPQHF
>TRBD1|TRBJ1-4|TRBV18|NA
TGTGCCAGCTCAGCCAGGGGGCCCCCTGAGGAAAAACTGTTTTTT
CASSARGPPEEKLFF
>NA|TRBJ2-3|TRBV6-6|NA
TGTGCCAGCAGTTACGGCGGAAGAGTAGACGATACGCAGTATTTT
CASSYGGRVDDTQYF
>NA|TRBJ1-1|TRBV30|NA
TGTGCTGAGGAAGTGGGACAGAACACTGAAGCTTTCTTT
CAEEVGQNTEAFF
>NA|TRBJ2-3|TRBV12-2|NA
NA
CASRSKEVGQGSTDTQYF
>NA|TRBJ1-2|TRBV6-5|NA
TGTGCCAGCAGTTACAAGGGAGCTGGCTACACCTTC
CASSYKGAGYTF